These T cell receptor beta chains were read from a single sample in a study of human T cells and chemical hapten exposure. TCRdb itself ran the RACE reads through MiXCR, one entry per CDR3 protein. The data contain about 98,000 distinct CDR3 sequences, 9.5% to 14% of them singletons. This sample comprised whole blood, obtained in connection with sensitization to the hapten diphenylcyclopropenone (DPC). These receptor sequences come from a woman between 55 and 75 years old with alopecia areata. Some clones in this sample may be carry-over from other donors' samples. The CDR3 runs from the conserved cysteine through the conserved F or W. The order of the fields is D gene, J gene, V gene, clone size, CDR3 DNA, CDR3 protein. A D gene is named only where the DNA matches it firmly. Only some rows state a clone size, as once, few, many or a class for expanded clones.

TRBD2,TRBJ2-7,TRBV5-4,-,TGTGCCAGCAGCTCCCCAGATCGGACTAGCGGGGGGTCCCACGAGCAGTACTTC,CASSSPDRTSGGSHEQYF
TRBD1,TRBJ2-2,TRBV5-4,few,TGTGCCAGCAGCTTCCACAGGGGGTCGGCCGGGGAGCTGTTTTTT,CASSFHRGSAGELFF
-,TRBJ2-4,TRBV5-1,many,TGCGCCAGCAGCTTAGACGGGGGACGCACAAAAAACATTCAGTACTTC,CASSLDGGRTKNIQYF
-,TRBJ2-1,TRBV11-3,few,TGTGCCAGCAGCTTACCTTGGAAGGATGAGCAGTTCTTC,CASSLPWKDEQFF
-,TRBJ1-1,TRBV14,-,TGTGCCAGCAGCCACCCACCATACACTGAAGCTTTCTTT,CASSHPPYTEAFF
-,TRBJ1-2,TRBV15,few,TGTGCCACCAGCGCGGCGGTGGATGGCTACACCTTC,CATSAAVDGYTF
-,TRBJ1-6,TRBV27,few,TGTGCCAGCAGTCCCGGGACAACTAATAATTCACCCCTCCACTTT,CASSPGTTNNSPLHF
TRBD2,TRBJ2-7,TRBV11-2,-,TGTGCCGGGTCTGGGACTAACTCGACCTACGAGCAGTACTTC,CAGSGTNSTYEQYF
TRBD2,TRBJ2-5,TRBV6-1,few,TGTGCCAGCAGTGAAGCGCCAGCGGGGGCACAAAACCAAGAGACCCAGTACTTC,CASSEAPAGAQNQETQYF
-,TRBJ1-5,TRBV18,many,TGTGCCAGCTCGTGGGGAGATCAGCCCCAGCATTTT,CASSWGDQPQHF
TRBD1,TRBJ1-5,TRBV18,many,TGTGCCAGCTCACCACAACCGGGACAGAATAGCAATCAGCCCCAGCATTTT,CASSPQPGQNSNQPQHF
-,TRBJ1-2,TRBV11-2,many,TGTGCCAGCAGCTTAGGCTGGACAACTAACTATGGCTACACCTTC,CASSLGWTTNYGYTF
TRBD1,TRBJ2-5,TRBV11-2,many,TGTGCCAGCAGCTTAGTCACCCGGGCAGGGGGCGCGGGGACCCAGTACTTC,CASSLVTRAGGAGTQYF
TRBD2,TRBJ2-3,TRBV9,-,TGTGCCAGCAGCGTAGGAATGGTAACCAGCGGGGGTTCGGATACGCAGTATTTT,CASSVGMVTSGGSDTQYF
-,TRBJ2-3,TRBV5-1,many,TGCGCCAGCAGCTCCGGGGCCCCAGATACGCAGTATTTT,CASSSGAPDTQYF
-,TRBJ2-1,TRBV19,many,TGTGCCAGTAGCCCGATCTGGGGCTCCTACAATGAGCAGTTCTTC,CASSPIWGSYNEQFF
TRBD1,TRBJ2-1,TRBV30,many,TGTGCCTGGAGTTCCGCCGGGACAGACTACAATGAGCAGTTCTTC,CAWSSAGTDYNEQFF
TRBD1,TRBJ1-6,TRBV7-9,many,TGTGCCAGCAGCCCCAACCGGGACAGGGGGCCCTGGACCTATAATTCACCCCTCCACTTT,CASSPNRDRGPWTYNSPLHF
TRBD1,TRBJ1-1,TRBV7-3,-,TGTGCCAGCAGCTTGACAGGGAATCAGGTCACTGAAGCTTTCTTT,CASSLTGNQVTEAFF
TRBD1,TRBJ2-7,TRBV7-2,-,TGTGCCAGCAGCACGACCGGGACAGCCTACGAGCAGTACTTC,CASSTTGTAYEQYF
-,TRBJ2-7,TRBV5-1,-,TGCGCCAGCAGCCCCGACAGTGTAGAATACGAGCAGTACTTC,CASSPDSVEYEQYF
-,TRBJ2-5,TRBV6-5,many,TGTGCCAGCAGCAACGGGGAGGCCCAGTACTTC,CASSNGEAQYF
TRBD2,TRBJ2-1,TRBV15,-,TGTGCCACCAGCAGAGTCGGGGGGTACTATGAGCAGTTCTTC,CATSRVGGYYEQFF
TRBD2,TRBJ2-1,TRBV6-2/TRBV6-3,-,TGTGCCAGCAGTTACCCCGGGACTAGCGGGGGGTGGCGCGATGAGCAGTTCTTC,CASSYPGTSGGWRDEQFF